This TCR beta chain is drawn from a study of cytotoxic CD8 clonotypes in ibrutinib-treated CLL. Sequenced by immunoSEQ multiplex PCR; TCRdb stores in-frame clones only, minus some. This sample yields approximately 330,000 clones, of which about 80% are seen a single time; 5% to 7% belongs to the top ten. Trimming took 4 bases from V and 0 from J, leaving 16 bases between them. Germline assignment: CDR1 KGHSH and CDR2 LQKENI. CDR3 size: 16 residues. This chain connects TRBV18 to TRBJ2-7, with no clear D. The material sequenced was PBMCs, taken before ibrutinib treatment. The receptor's source is a human donor with chronic lymphocytic leukemia. CDR3 protein: CASSRPVGPSSYEQYF. CDR3 nucleotide sequence: TGTGCCAGCTCACGACCGGTGGGTCCGAGCTCCTACGAGCAGTACTTC.